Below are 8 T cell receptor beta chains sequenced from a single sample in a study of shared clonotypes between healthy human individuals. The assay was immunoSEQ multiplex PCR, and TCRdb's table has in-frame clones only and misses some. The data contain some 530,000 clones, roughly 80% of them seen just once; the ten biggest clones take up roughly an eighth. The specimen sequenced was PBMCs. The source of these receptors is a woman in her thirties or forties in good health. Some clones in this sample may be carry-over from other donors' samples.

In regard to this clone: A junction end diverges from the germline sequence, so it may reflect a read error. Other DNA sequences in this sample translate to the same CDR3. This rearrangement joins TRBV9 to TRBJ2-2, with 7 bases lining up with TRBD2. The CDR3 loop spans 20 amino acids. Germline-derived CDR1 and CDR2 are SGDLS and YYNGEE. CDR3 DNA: TGTGCCAGCAGCCCCCCGAGGACGGGGGGAAGGATCGAGGGCACCGGAGAGCTGTTTTTT. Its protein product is CASSPPRTGGRIEGTGELFF.

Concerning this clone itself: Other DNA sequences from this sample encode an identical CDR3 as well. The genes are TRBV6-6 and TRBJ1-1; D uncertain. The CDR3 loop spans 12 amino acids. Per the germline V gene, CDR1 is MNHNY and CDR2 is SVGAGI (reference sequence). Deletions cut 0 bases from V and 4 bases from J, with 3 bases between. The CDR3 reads CASSYSTTEAFF. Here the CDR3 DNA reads TGTGCCAGCAGTTACTCGACCACTGAAGCTTTCTTT.

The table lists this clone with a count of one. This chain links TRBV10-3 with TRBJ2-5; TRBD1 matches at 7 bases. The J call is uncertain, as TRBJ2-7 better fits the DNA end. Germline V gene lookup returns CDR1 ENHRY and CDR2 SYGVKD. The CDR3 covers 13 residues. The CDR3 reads CAISDSDRNEQYF. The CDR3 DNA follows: TGTGCCATCAGTGATTCGGACAGGAACGAGCAGTACTTC.

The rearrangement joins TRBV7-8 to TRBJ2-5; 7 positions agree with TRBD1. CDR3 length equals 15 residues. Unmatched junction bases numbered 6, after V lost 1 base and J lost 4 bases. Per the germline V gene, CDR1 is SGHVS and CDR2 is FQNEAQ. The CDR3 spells CASSLGGGIGETQYF. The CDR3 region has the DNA TGTGCCAGCAGCTTAGGAGGGGGCATTGGAGAGACCCAGTACTTC.

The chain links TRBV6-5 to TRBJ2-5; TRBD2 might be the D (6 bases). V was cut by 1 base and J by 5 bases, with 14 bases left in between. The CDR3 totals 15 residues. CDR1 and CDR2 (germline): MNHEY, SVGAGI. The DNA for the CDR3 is TGTGCCAGCAGTTACTTTGGAGGGAGCGGGGAGACCCAGTACTTC. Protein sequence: CASSYFGGSGETQYF.

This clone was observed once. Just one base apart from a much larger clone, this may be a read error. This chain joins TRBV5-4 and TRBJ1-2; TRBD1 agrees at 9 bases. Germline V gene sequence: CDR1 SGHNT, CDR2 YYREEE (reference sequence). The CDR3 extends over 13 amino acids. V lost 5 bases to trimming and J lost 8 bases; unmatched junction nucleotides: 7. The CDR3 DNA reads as TGTGCCAGCAGTTCCCCGGGACAGGGAGGCTACACCTTC. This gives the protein CASSSPGQGGYTF.

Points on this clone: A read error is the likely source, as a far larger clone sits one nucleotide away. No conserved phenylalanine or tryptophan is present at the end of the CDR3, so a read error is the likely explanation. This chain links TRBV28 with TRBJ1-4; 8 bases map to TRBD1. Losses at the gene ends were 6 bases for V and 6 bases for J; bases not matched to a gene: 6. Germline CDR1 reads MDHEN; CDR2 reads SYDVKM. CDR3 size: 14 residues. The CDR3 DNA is TGTGCCAGCAGACTACAGGGGGACGATGAAAAACTGTTTTTG. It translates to CASRLQGDDEKLFL.

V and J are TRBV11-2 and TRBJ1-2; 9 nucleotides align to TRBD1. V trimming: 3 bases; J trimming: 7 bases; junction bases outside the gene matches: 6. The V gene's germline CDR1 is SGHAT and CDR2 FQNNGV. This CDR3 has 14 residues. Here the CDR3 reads CASSFTGGAGGYTF. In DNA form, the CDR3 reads TGTGCCAGCAGCTTTACAGGGGGCGCTGGTGGCTACACCTTC.